This T cell receptor beta chain was sequenced for a study of shared clonotypes between healthy human individuals. The donor population consisted of healthy HIV-negative adults with no recent acute infections or vaccinations. This clone was seen only once. Deep level was the assay's run setting. The assay was immunoSEQ multiplex PCR, and TCRdb's table has in-frame clones only and misses some. The table has 450,000 to 500,000 clones, 81% seen once; the top ten hold about 13%. The sequence was collected from a woman between 40 and 50 years old in good health. Some clones in this sample may be carry-over from other donors' samples. Material for sequencing was PBMCs.

CDR3 amino acids: CASSSGLAGSLETQYF. The CDR3 DNA follows: TGTGCCAGCAGCTCCGGACTAGCGGGATCCCTAGAGACCCAGTACTTC. The rearrangement joins TRBV11-2 to TRBJ2-5; TRBD2 matches at 12 bases. This CDR3 is 16 amino acids long. The ends lost 4 bases at V and 4 bases at J; junction bases unmatched: 7. Germline lookup yields CDR1 SGHAT and CDR2 FQNNGV. Variable domain in full (rest from reference TRBV11-2 and TRBJ2-5): EAGVAQSPRYKIIEKRQSVAFWCNPISGHATLYWYQQILGQGPKLLIQFQNNGVVDDSQLPKDRFSAERLKGVDSTLKIQPAKLEDSAVYLCASSSGLAGSLETQYFGPGTRLLVL.